Listed below are T cell receptor beta chains from one sample, sequenced in a study of shared clonotypes between healthy human individuals. Profiled with immunoSEQ multiplex PCR; TCRdb holds only in-frame clones, not every one. The sample consists of over 2 million clones, 85% to 95% of them appearing once. Sequencing was done on a sample of naive CD4+ T cells from PBMCs. Receptors were obtained from a man younger than 35 in good health. Some clones in this sample may be carry-over from other donors' samples. The CDR3 runs from the conserved cysteine through the conserved F or W. Fields, in order: V gene, clone size, CDR3 protein. Clone size appears in some rows only: once, few, many, or a class for an expanded clone.

>TRBV5-1|.
CASRSLASTDTQYF
>TRBV7-6|.
CASSPAPASAYNEQFF
>TRBV29-1|.
CSARKGGDTEAFF
>TRBV23-1|.
CASSPPLAGEGNEQFF
>TRBV27|few
CASSLSLDAHNEQFF
>TRBV4-2|.
CASSQEGAGKGGEQYF
>TRBV7-9|.
CASSLGQGVNEQFF
>TRBV2|.
CASSGPTGRNEKLFF
>TRBV5-1|.
CASSLSGLAGALDTQYF
>TRBV7-6|.
CASSLAAPGGGYEQYF
>TRBV5-5|once
CASSRVGEETQYF
>TRBV18|.
CASSRDSTDTQYF
>TRBV7-2|.
CASSLFGGWTEAFF
>TRBV27|.
CASSVNNEQFF
>TRBV4-1|.
CASSQNVGQGPFYEQYF
>TRBV14|.
CASSQDRGLSTEAFF
>TRBV9|.
CASSVAAGETYEQYF
>TRBV7-9|.
CASSPTVGHRVGSYEQYF
>TRBV5-6|.
CASSLREGYGYTF
>TRBV5-6|.
CASSFWRKGATGELFF
>TRBV5-1|.
CASSLGQDITEAFF
>TRBV6-5|.
CASSLKGHGYTF
>TRBV18|few
CASSSIGGSGANVLTF
>TRBV5-4|.
CASSPDRNYGYTF
>TRBV20-1|once
CSARDLGTQFF
>TRBV27|.
CASTSPDRGGRANEKLFF
>TRBV14|.
CASSPQGRNTEAFF
>TRBV4-3|once
CASSQMLAGGRYEQYF
>TRBV5-4|.
CASRIGGSYNEQFF
>TRBV6-1|.
CASRSMVFYEQYF
>TRBV5-1|.
CASSLGAGEETQYF
>TRBV18|.
CASSLLTLGQETQYF
>TRBV5-6|once
CASNHDRGDTQYF
>TRBV7-8|.
CASSPPGGPTYNEQFF
>TRBV28|.
CASLGAEAFF
>TRBV2|once
CASRVGLAGEQFF
>TRBV27|.
CASSPRLARSYEQYF
>TRBV18|.
CASHSLRRETEAFF
>TRBV5-6|.
CASSASTSGSTDTQYF
>TRBV18|.
CASSLSASSYNEQFF
>TRBV5-4|once
CASSPGGVSTDTQYF
>TRBV2|.
CASSTGPQLTDTQYF
>TRBV15|.
CATSRSKESYEQYF
>TRBV29-1|.
CSVGVLGKEEPYEQYF
>TRBV6-6|.
CASRSLTTGHGYTF
>TRBV7-3|.
CASSRRLVQSYNEQFF
>TRBV10-1|.
CASSGQLTDTQYF
>TRBV28|.
CASSSNYEQYF
>TRBV2|.
CASSEVGVQETQYF
>TRBV6-1|.
CASRPGGGGYGYTF